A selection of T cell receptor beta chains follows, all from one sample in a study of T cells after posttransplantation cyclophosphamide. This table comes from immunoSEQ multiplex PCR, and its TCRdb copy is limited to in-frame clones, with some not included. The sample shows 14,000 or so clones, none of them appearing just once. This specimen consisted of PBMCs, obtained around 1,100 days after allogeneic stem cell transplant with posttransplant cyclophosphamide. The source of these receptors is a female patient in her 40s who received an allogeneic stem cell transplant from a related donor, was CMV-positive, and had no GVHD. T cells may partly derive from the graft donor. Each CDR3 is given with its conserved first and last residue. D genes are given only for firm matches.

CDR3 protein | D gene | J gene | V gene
CASSRHTRGHEKLFF | - | TRBJ1-4 | TRBV6-5
CASSQSRQVANYGYTF | - | TRBJ1-2 | TRBV4-1
CASSLQQASSSYEQYF | - | TRBJ2-7 | TRBV11-1
CASSSRQGTPLHF | - | TRBJ1-6 | TRBV7-3
CASSGQGLYGYTF | TRBD1 | TRBJ1-2 | TRBV7-8
CASSLLEGWNYGYTF | - | TRBJ1-2 | TRBV28
CASRPSQCSGSGANVLTF | - | TRBJ2-6 | TRBV23-1
CAISVAVRGGYGYTF | - | TRBJ1-2 | TRBV10-3
CASSIGARQETQYF | - | TRBJ2-5 | TRBV19
CASSRGEYEQYF | - | TRBJ2-7 | TRBV19
CASSQLTGEGYTF | TRBD1 | TRBJ1-2 | TRBV4-3
CASSQEVSSGGYEQYF | TRBD2 | TRBJ2-7 | TRBV4-1
CASTPFAVKENTEAFF | - | TRBJ1-1 | TRBV5-5
CASSANSDSGNTIYF | - | TRBJ1-3 | TRBV27
CASSRDKMNTEAFF | - | TRBJ1-1 | TRBV5-1
CASSLTGGAQETQYF | TRBD1 | TRBJ2-5 | TRBV27
CASSVGGPLIF | - | TRBJ1-1 | TRBV6-4
CSVAEGASEAFF | TRBD1 | TRBJ1-1 | TRBV29-1
CASSAGTGPSPLHF | TRBD1 | TRBJ1-6 | TRBV6-4
CASGTGQYYEQYF | TRBD1 | TRBJ2-7 | TRBV19
CASRTPGQNYGYTF | TRBD1 | TRBJ1-2 | TRBV2
CASSIPGDILEETQYF | - | TRBJ2-5 | TRBV19
CASSLGGQPTTEAFF | - | TRBJ1-1 | TRBV11-3
CASSLYGAGADTQYF | - | TRBJ2-3 | TRBV27
CASRRAGGTYEQYF | TRBD2 | TRBJ2-7 | TRBV13
CASSWDRGSYEQYF | TRBD1 | TRBJ2-7 | TRBV5-6
CATSRDYAGTEAFF | - | TRBJ1-1 | TRBV15